The TCR beta chain under discussion was sequenced for a study of blood T cell repertoires in COVID-19 (dated by TCRdb to the early 2020s). Background on the whole study: Samples from collaborators originated in the United States, Italy and Spain and spanned both the acute and convalescent phases of COVID-19. The prospective study material was composed of cDNA or gDNA derived from T cells, B-cell-depleted T cells, or PBMCs. Subjects who had been exposed to COVID-19, were actively infected with it, or had recovered from it provided the deeply sampled blood TCRbeta repertoires that made up the dataset. Where available, HLA class I and class II types were taken from metadata supplied by the sample provider and were not determined by assay-based typing. The samples were drawn from two sources: the first 160 participants of the ongoing ImmuneRACE study, and 1,200 or so subjects contributed by 6 global collaborators. The repertoires were released in a freely available public database intended as a resource for research on the immune response to SARS-CoV-2. Sample metadata almost always included a de-identified subject ID, COVID-19 status, age in years and sex.

TCRbeta CDR3 regions were amplified from genomic DNA using the immunoSEQ Assay, a bias-controlled multiplex PCR. The original pipeline was this. The number of nucleated cells in each sample was estimated by amplification of reference gene primers within the assay. To quantify the absolute abundance of each unique TCRbeta CDR3 rearrangement, sequence reads were collapsed and filtered. Productive Simpson clonality was computed per sample as the square root of Simpson's diversity index over productive rearrangements. TCRdb limited this immuneACCESS table to in-frame rearrangements with V and J called. A share of clones is missing; checked studies link under half to unresolved V genes, and the rest is unexplained. V, J and clone size derive from that table, while D and trimming were established from the DNA sequence. Present in this sample are 300,000 to 400,000 clones, approximately 91% of which were seen just once. The ten largest clones take up around 3.9% of the sample.

In the prospective study, participants were roughly 18 to 100 years old, resided in 25 or so geographic areas of the United States, and were enrolled through a virtual design. In the prospective study, cohorts were assigned on the basis of participant-reported clinical history obtained from a screening survey and a study questionnaire. Exposed participants were defined as having been in contact with someone with a PCR-confirmed or clinician-diagnosed COVID-19 case within 2 weeks of study entry. In the prospective study, whole blood, serum and a nasopharyngeal or oropharyngeal swab were collected from each participant by mobile phlebotomists. Prospective study participants could optionally give additional blood draws and questionnaires over an approximately 2-month period. Before DNA extraction, prospective study blood samples were shipped either frozen or at room temperature. Regarding this clone: The antigen it binds to is not known. Base qualities are not at hand, and no much larger clone is one base apart.

Counted from cysteine to phenylalanine, this CDR3 has 15 amino acids. The CDR3 DNA has 45 bases and is translated from base 1. The germline V gene gives CDR1 as KGHSH and CDR2 as LQKENI. The germline V end is reduced by 5 bases and the J end by 1 base; junction bases left unmatched: 5. General study outcomes and caveats: The amount of clinical and demographic metadata varied by source and participant and was provided uncurated.

Material for sequencing was PBMCs or T cells enriched from blood (not recorded which). In this chain, TRBV18 is recombined with TRBJ1-1, with 9 junctional bases fitting TRBD1. The origin of this receptor is a woman in her twenties or thirties who had been exposed to COVID-19. The DNA sequence is given as TGTGCCAGCTCATACGGGACAGGGAAGAACACTGAAGCTTTCTTT. This sequence encodes CASSYGTGKNTEAFF.